The 8 T cell receptor beta chains reported below all come from one sample, sequenced in a study of vaccination effects on CD4 cells after COVID-19. Only in-frame clones appear in the TCRdb table, and some are missing; sequencing was by immunoSEQ multiplex PCR. This sample has about 59,000 clones; around 80% occur once, and the top ten carry 1.5% to 2%. Within the ViraFEST assay, antigen-specific CD4+ T cells underwent expansion with viral peptide pools prior to sequencing. The culture ran for roughly ten days before CD4+ T cells were isolated. Two doses of BNT162b2 or mRNA-1273 vaccine were administered to participants. Their target antigens are unknown. Material: CD4+ T cells from PBMCs cultured with HCoV-OC43 spike peptides, obtained after COVID-19 vaccination. Subset denoted: HCoV-OC43 spike overlapping peptide pool stimulation. Receptors originate from a human donor who received a COVID-19 vaccine.

The chain joins TRBV4-2 to TRBJ2-3; maybe TRBD2 (7 bases). Per germline, CDR1 LGHNA and CDR2 YNFKEQ. The CDR3 is 15 amino acids. The V end lost 1 base, the J end lost 4 bases, and 12 bases lay between the germline ends. The CDR3 here is CASSQGGGGADTQYF. CDR3 DNA: TGTGCCAGCAGCCAAGGAGGAGGGGGGGCAGATACGCAGTATTTT.

CDR3 protein: CASRSTAGSSNSPLHF. The CDR3 nucleotides read TGTGCCAGCAGGTCTACTGCCGGGTCCTCCAATTCACCCCTCCACTTT. This chain links TRBV7-2 with TRBJ1-6; no clear D. CDR3 length: 16 amino acids. CDR1 and CDR2 (germline): SGHTA, FQGNSA. Trimming cost V 6 bases and J 7 bases, with 19 bases left between them.

This clone was observed a handful of times. The chain links TRBV7-3 to TRBJ2-2, with 7 bases lining up with TRBD1. This CDR3 spans 16 amino acids. CDR1 and CDR2 (germline): SGHTA, FQGTGA. Losses at the gene ends were 4 bases for V and 2 bases for J; bases not matched to a gene: 7. The CDR3 region has the DNA TGTGCCAGCAGCTCACGAGGGACAGCCAACACCGGGGAGCTGTTTTTT. This translates into CASSSRGTANTGELFF.

The CDR3 coding sequence is TGTGCCAGCAGCTTAGCGCATTTTCAGCCCCAGCATTTT. This translates into CASSLAHFQPQHF. The V and J genes are TRBV7-2 and TRBJ1-5; no firm D call. Trimming shortened V by 0 bases and J by 6 bases, and 6 bases separated the two germline ends. Germline V gene data show CDR1 as SGHTA and CDR2 as FQGNSA. The CDR3 loop spans 13 amino acids.

In regard to this clone: Other DNA sequences from this sample encode an identical CDR3 as well. This chain links TRBV24-1 with TRBJ1-3; D gene ambiguous. This CDR3 is built from 14 residues. Germline lookup yields CDR1 KGHDR and CDR2 SFDVKD. The V and J ends lost 4 bases and 0 bases respectively, with 6 bases between them. CDR3 amino acids: CATSDPSSGNTIYF. The CDR3 bases are TGTGCCACCAGTGACCCGAGCTCTGGAAACACCATATATTTT.

This chain links TRBV6-5 with TRBJ1-5, with a possible D match to TRBD1 (6 bases). From germline, CDR1 is MNHEY and CDR2 SVGAGI. This CDR3 has 14 amino acids. Between the trimmed V and J ends, which lost 6 bases and 6 bases, there was a span of 15 bases. The CDR3: CASRDQQGGQPQHF. CDR3 bases: TGTGCCAGCAGGGACCAACAGGGTGGTCAGCCCCAGCATTTT.

The chain links TRBV12-3 or TRBV12-4 to TRBJ2-5; D remains ambiguous. The CDR3 has 12 residues. V lost 6 bases, J lost 5 bases, and 10 bases lay in between. The CDR3 loop is CASSTSRETQYF. The CDR3 DNA follows: TGTGCCAGCAGCACCTCCCGGGAGACCCAGTACTTC.

This clone was picked up a small number of times. The chain links TRBV4-1 to TRBJ2-6; no clear D. V gave up 1 base and J gave up 1 base, with 8 bases separating them. CDR1 is MGHRA and CDR2 is YSYEKL in the germline V gene. The CDR3 has 16 amino acids. CDR3 DNA: TGCGCCAGCAGCCAAGCACCGACTTCTGGGGCCAACGTCCTGACTTTC. This codes for CASSQAPTSGANVLTF.